The 6 T cell receptor beta chains given below trace back to one sample, sequenced in a study of CD4 T cell repertoires in COVID-19. Repertoires were generated with immunoSEQ multiplex PCR, while TCRdb's copy carries only in-frame clones and drops some. The sample has about 75,000 clones, 83% seen once; the top ten hold about 0.58%. Specimen: CD4+ T cells from peripheral blood, collected after recovery from COVID-19. The receptors here all came from a human donor who had COVID-19.

This clone was observed a handful of times. The chain has TRBV7-2 and TRBJ1-2, with TRBD1 as a possible D gene (6 bases). The germline gives CDR1 SGHTA, CDR2 FQGNSA. The CDR3 loop spans 14 amino acids. The V end lost 0 bases, the J end lost 3 bases, and 8 bases lay between the germline ends. CDR3 in DNA: TGTGCCAGCAGCTTAGCCAGGGGCGACTATGGCTACACCTTC. It yields the protein CASSLARGDYGYTF.

The chain recombines TRBV24-1 with TRBJ1-2; D gene ambiguous. Germline values: CDR1 KGHDR, CDR2 SFDVKD. CDR3 length: 14 residues. Deletions cut 2 bases from V and 4 bases from J, with 10 bases between. Here the CDR3 reads CATSDSTETYGYTF. CDR3 nucleotides: TGTGCCACCAGTGATTCGACGGAGACCTATGGCTACACCTTC.

The chain uses TRBV6-1 and TRBJ2-1; D is tentatively TRBD1 or TRBD2 (6 bases each). CDR1 is MNHNS and CDR2 is SASEGT in the germline V gene. V was shortened by 0 bases and J by 2 bases, with 8 bases between the two germline ends. There are 15 residues in the CDR3. Here the CDR3 reads CASSEAGGPYNEQFF. The CDR3 region has the DNA TGTGCCAGCAGTGAAGCGGGGGGCCCCTACAATGAGCAGTTCTTC.

In DNA form, the CDR3 reads TGTGCCAGCAGCGTACAGGGTATCCACGAGCAGTACTTC. It is translated as CASSVQGIHEQYF. The chain uses TRBV12-3 or TRBV12-4 and TRBJ2-7; weak D call: TRBD1 (6 bases). The length of the CDR3 is 13 residues. Trimming stripped 6 bases from V and 5 bases from J, with 14 bases between.

In its sample, this clone was seen a few times. Sequence at one end of the junction differs from germline and may be a read error. The rearrangement uses TRBV6-4 and TRBJ2-7, with D maybe TRBD2 (6 bases). CDR1 and CDR2 from the germline V gene are MRHNA and SNTAGT. The CDR3 totals 9 residues. The CDR3 region has the DNA TGTGCCAGCAGTGAGGGACTCCTCTTC. As protein: CASSEGLLF.

This chain uses TRBV5-1 with TRBJ1-4, with 7 bases that match TRBD1. The CDR3 spans 15 residues. The germline CDR1 and CDR2 sequences are SGHRS and YFSETQ. The V gene end was trimmed by 4 bases and the J gene end by 1 base; junction bases not matched to a gene: 4. The CDR3 loop reads CASSKNRGTNEKLFF. CDR3 coding DNA: TGCGCCAGCAGCAAAAACAGGGGAACTAATGAAAAACTGTTTTTT.